The present T cell receptor beta chain was sequenced within a study of shared clonotypes between healthy human individuals. TCRdb's copy holds only in-frame clones and misses some; the assay was immunoSEQ multiplex PCR. The sample records about 510,000 clones, roughly 95% being singletons. Study-level points and caveats: Sharing across four donors was seen in 4% to 5% of naive CD4 clonotypes.

On this clone: Its antigen is as yet unknown.

The CDR3 sequence is 14 residues long. Germline V gives CDR1 SNHLY, CDR2 FYNNEI. With V trimmed by 3 bases and J by 13 bases, 14 bases remained unmatched. The TCR comes from a woman in her 30s in good health. Sequencing used naive CD4+ T cells sorted from blood. The subset was: CD45RA+ positively selected. The chain employs TRBV2 and TRBJ1-1; 7 positions agree with TRBD1. The CDR3 region is CASSERTGTIEGFF. The CDR3 DNA follows: TGTGCCAGCAGTGAGCGGACAGGCACGATCGAGGGTTTCTTT. The whole variable domain, remainder taken from reference TRBV2 and TRBJ1-1, is EPEVTQTPSHQVTQMGQEVILRCVPISNHLYFYWYRQILGQKVEFLVSFYNNEISEKSEIFDDQFSVERPDGSNFTLKIRSTKLEDSAMYFCASSERTGTIEGFFGQGTRLTVV.